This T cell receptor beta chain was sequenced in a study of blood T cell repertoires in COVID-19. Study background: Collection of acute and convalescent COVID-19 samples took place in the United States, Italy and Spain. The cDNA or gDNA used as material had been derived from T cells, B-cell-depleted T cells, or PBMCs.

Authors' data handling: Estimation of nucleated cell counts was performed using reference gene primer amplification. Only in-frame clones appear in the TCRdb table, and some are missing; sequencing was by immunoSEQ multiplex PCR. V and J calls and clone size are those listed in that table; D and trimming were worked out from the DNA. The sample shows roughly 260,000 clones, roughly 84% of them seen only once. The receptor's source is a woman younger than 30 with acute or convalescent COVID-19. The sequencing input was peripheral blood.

CDR3 residues: CASSLEASGRSYEQFF. The CDR3 bases are TGTGCCAGCAGCTTGGAGGCTAGCGGGAGGTCGTATGAGCAGTTCTTC. The J gene is TRBJ2-1, the V gene TRBV5-5; 11 bases are a match to TRBD2. Germline CDR1 reads SGHKS; CDR2 reads YYEKEE (reference sequence). With V trimmed by 0 bases and J by 8 bases, 7 bases remained unmatched. The CDR3 has 16 residues.